This T cell receptor (beta chain) was found in a study of Ad26.COV2.S vaccination and SARS-CoV-2 variants. Study-level points and caveats: Researchers cautioned that TCR breadth and depth analyses may have underestimated total T cell responses. The study found similar non-spike TCR breadth in vaccine and placebo recipients.

Measured with immunoSEQ multiplex PCR; TCRdb has only the in-frame clones, and not every one. The sample carries 150,000 to 200,000 clones, approximately 90% recorded once. V lost 6 bases to trimming and J lost 1 base; unmatched junction nucleotides: 6. The CDR3 is made up of 15 amino acids. The germline V gene has CDR1 SNHLY and CDR2 FYNNEI. Points on this clone: The antigen is not known.

The receptor comes from a human donor who had recovered from COVID-19. This rearrangement joins TRBV2 to TRBJ1-1, with TRBD1 matching over 9 bases. Here the sequenced sample was peripheral blood, taken after recovery from COVID-19. CDR3 amino acids: CASRDHRGRNTEAFF. In DNA, the CDR3 is TGTGCCAGCAGGGATCACAGGGGGCGGAACACTGAAGCTTTCTTT.